The next 23 T cell receptor beta chains were all read from a single sample in a study of CD4+ T cells in melanoma. TCRdb's copy holds only in-frame clones and misses some; the assay was immunoSEQ multiplex PCR. The sample consists of 7,000 to 9,500 clones, 71% of them appearing once. Input material: cells from a culture (not recorded whether cultured in vitro). The source of these receptors is a human donor with melanoma.

The J gene is TRBJ2-3, the V gene TRBV30; D gene unclear. Trimming stripped 3 bases from V and 12 bases from J, with 19 bases between. The CDR3 sequence is 13 residues long. The germline CDR1 and CDR2 sequences are GTSNPN and SVGIG (reference sequence). The CDR3 DNA reads TGTGCCTGGAGACAGATTCTATTTGGTGAACAGTATTTT. It codes for CAWRQILFGEQYF.

On this clone itself: The sample holds other DNA sequences that translate to the same CDR3. The chain recombines TRBV11-2 with TRBJ2-3; D not certain. The CDR3 loop spans 13 amino acids. V lost 1 base and J 3 bases, leaving 5 bases between the germline ends. Germline CDR1 reads SGHAT; CDR2 reads FQNNGV. As DNA, the CDR3 is TGTGCCAGCAGCTTAGGAATTACAGATACGCAGTATTTT. Residues: CASSLGITDTQYF. The entire variable domain, with the rest obtained from reference TRBV11-2 and TRBJ2-3, is as follows: EAGVAQSPRYKIIEKRQSVAFWCNPISGHATLYWYQQILGQGPKLLIQFQNNGVVDDSQLPKDRFSAERLKGVDSTLKIQPAKLEDSAVYLCASSLGITDTQYFGPGTRLTVL.

This clone has more than one count but fewer than ten. The chain is built from TRBV5-1 and TRBJ2-2, with 8 nucleotides matching TRBD1. This CDR3 has 19 amino acids. Germline V gene lookup returns CDR1 SGHRS and CDR2 YFSETQ. The J segment lost 5 bases and the V segment lost 0 bases, leaving 15 bases of the junction unmatched. CDR3 amino acids: CASSLAFSPDRVQTGELFF. CDR3 bases: TGCGCCAGCAGCTTGGCGTTCTCACCGGACAGGGTGCAAACCGGGGAGCTGTTTTTT.

The chain carries TRBV27 and TRBJ2-5, with 7 bases aligning to TRBD2. This CDR3 spans 13 amino acids. The ends lost 7 bases at V and 5 bases at J; junction bases unmatched: 7. Germline loops: CDR1 MNHEY, CDR2 SMNVEV (reference sequence). The CDR3 is CASKLASSETQYF. The CDR3, as DNA: TGTGCCAGCAAACTAGCGAGTTCGGAGACCCAGTACTTC.

The genes are TRBV4-1 and TRBJ2-1, with 12 bases matching TRBD1. V lost 2 bases to trimming and J lost 7 bases; unmatched junction nucleotides: 6. CDR1 and CDR2 (germline): MGHRA, YSYEKL. The CDR3 is 16 amino acids. CDR3 sequence: CASSQPGQGAGNEQFF. The DNA for the CDR3 is TGCGCCAGCAGCCAACCGGGACAGGGGGCTGGAAATGAGCAGTTCTTC.

The CDR3 loop is CASSSWTDPTGEQYF. CDR3 DNA sequence: TGTGCCAGCAGCTCCTGGACCGACCCGACGGGGGAGCAGTACTTC. The gene calls are TRBV7-9 and TRBJ2-7; D might be TRBD2 (5 bases). Germline V lookup: CDR1 SEHNR, CDR2 FQNEAQ (reference sequence). The germline V and J ends were trimmed by 4 bases and 7 bases, with 20 bases remaining between them. This CDR3 contains 15 residues.

This rearrangement joins TRBV6-6 to TRBJ2-2, with TRBD1 identical over 7 bases. The V gene's germline CDR1 is MNHNY and CDR2 SVGAGI (reference sequence). The CDR3 spans 15 residues. V lost 6 bases, J lost 6 bases, and 10 bases stayed unmatched. CDR3 sequence (DNA): TGTGCCAGCAGGGAACAGGGGATGGGTGCCGGGGAGCTGTTTTTT. It specifies CASREQGMGAGELFF.

This chain joins TRBV7-8 and TRBJ2-5; D remains ambiguous. Germline loops: CDR1 SGHVS, CDR2 FQNEAQ. This CDR3 has 14 amino acids. V lost 0 bases and J 5 bases, leaving 10 bases between the germline ends. The CDR3 region has the DNA TGTGCCAGCAGCTTAGCGCGTGTCAGGGAGACCCAGTACTTC. Amino acids: CASSLARVRETQYF.

The J gene is TRBJ2-2, the V gene TRBV5-1; 7 nucleotides line up with TRBD1. Trimming took 0 bases from V and 5 from J; bases not matched to a gene: 4. Germline values: CDR1 SGHRS, CDR2 YFSETQ. The CDR3 runs 15 residues. CDR3 bases: TGCGCCAGCAGCTTGGGGGACAGAACTACCGGGGAGCTGTTTTTT. The encoded protein is CASSLGDRTTGELFF.

Only a few counts were recorded for this clone. V is TRBV27 and J is TRBJ2-3, with 7 bases that match TRBD2. J lost 2 bases, V lost 3 bases, and 5 bases had no gene match. The germline V gene has CDR1 MNHEY and CDR2 SMNVEV (reference sequence). This CDR3 contains 15 residues. The CDR3 loop is CASSFRGSDTDTQYF. DNA of the CDR3: TGTGCCAGCAGTTTCCGCGGGAGTGACACAGATACGCAGTATTTT.

The genes are TRBV2 and TRBJ2-5; 7 positions match TRBD2. Germline loops: CDR1 SNHLY, CDR2 FYNNEI. This CDR3 region has 14 residues. The J segment lost 6 bases and the V segment lost 7 bases, leaving 11 bases of the junction unmatched. CDR3 nucleotides: TGTGCCAGCACCGAAAGCGGGGCTTTACAGACCCAGTACTTC. Protein product: CASTESGALQTQYF.

V is TRBV7-3 and J is TRBJ1-2; D uncertain. This CDR3 has 14 residues. Germline CDR1 is SGHTA and CDR2 is FQGTGA. Between the trimmed V and J ends, which lost 6 bases and 4 bases, there was a span of 15 bases. The CDR3 DNA sequence: TGTGCCAGCAGTCAAACCGGGTTCAGCTATGGCTACACCTTC. Protein: CASSQTGFSYGYTF.

The rearrangement links TRBV30 to TRBJ1-2; D possibly corresponds to TRBD1 (6 bases). V was trimmed by 4 bases and J by 8 bases, leaving 14 bases between them. The germline gives CDR1 GTSNPN, CDR2 SVGIG (reference sequence). This CDR3 has 12 residues. In DNA form, the CDR3 reads TGTGCCTGGACCCGAGGGGGGCAGGGCTACACCTTC. It encodes CAWTRGGQGYTF.

The chain is built from TRBV7-6 and TRBJ2-5, with TRBD2 matching over 9 bases. The germline V gene encodes CDR1 SGHVS and CDR2 FNYEAQ. This CDR3 spans 13 amino acids. Trimming at V came to 5 bases and at J to 5 bases, leaving 3 bases not matched to a gene. In DNA form, the CDR3 reads TGTGCCAGCAGCCTCGGACTAGCGGAGACCCAGTACTTC. The encoded protein is CASSLGLAETQYF.

The J gene is TRBJ1-1, the V gene TRBV6-6; a weak D match, TRBD1 (6 bases). The CDR3 totals 14 residues. Between the trimmed V and J ends, which lost 6 bases and 5 bases, there was a span of 16 bases. The germline V gene has CDR1 MNHNY and CDR2 SVGAGI (reference sequence). CDR3 amino acids: CASSFGGGRTEAFF. DNA of the CDR3: TGTGCCAGCAGCTTTGGGGGGGGGCGAACTGAAGCTTTCTTT.

The rearrangement joins TRBV5-4 to TRBJ1-1; D remains unclear. The CDR3 is made up of 12 amino acids. CDR1 SGHNT and CDR2 YYREEE come from the germline V gene (reference sequence). V lost 4 bases and J lost 1, with 5 bases in between. The CDR3 here is CASSPRNTEAFF. CDR3 bases: TGTGCCAGCAGCCCGAGGAACACTGAAGCTTTCTTT.

J is TRBJ2-2 and V is TRBV10-3, with a possible D match to TRBD1 (5 bases). V lost 3 bases and J 4 bases, leaving 12 bases between the germline ends. This CDR3 spans 15 amino acids. Germline CDR1 ENHRY, CDR2 SYGVKD. CDR3 residues: CAISDRGAATGELFF. The CDR3 nucleotides read TGTGCCATCAGTGACCGTGGGGCGGCCACCGGGGAGCTGTTTTTT.

The chain joins TRBV7-2 to TRBJ2-7, with 7 nucleotides matching TRBD2. The V gene's germline CDR1 is SGHTA and CDR2 FQGNSA. Germline trimming cut 5 bases from V and 3 bases from J; bases unmatched to any gene: 7. The CDR3 is 14 residues long. In DNA, the CDR3 is TGTGCCAGCAGCCCCCAGGGCGGGGGCTACGAGCAGTACTTC. Its protein product is CASSPQGGGYEQYF.

V gene TRBV6-6 combines with J gene TRBJ2-7, with a possible D match to TRBD2 (5 bases). The germline V and J ends were trimmed by 6 bases and 2 bases, with 11 bases remaining between them. Germline values: CDR1 MNHNY, CDR2 SVGAGI (reference sequence). This CDR3 has 13 residues. DNA of the CDR3: TGTGCCAGCAGCCCACCCGGGACCTACGAGCAGTACTTC. Translated, it gives CASSPPGTYEQYF.

The CDR3, as DNA: TGCGCCAGCAGTGAGTCGACTCGTTGGAGACTAACAAGACAATATAGCAATCAGCCCCAGCATTTT. Translation gives CASSESTRWRLTRQYSNQPQHF. The chain recombines TRBV10-1 with TRBJ1-5, with D unresolved. The length of the CDR3 is 22 residues. Germline V lookup: CDR1 WNHNN, CDR2 SYGVQD (reference sequence). V lost 0 bases and J lost 0, with 27 bases in between.

This clone has just one count. The DNA of the CDR3 is TGTGCCACCAGCAGAGATCTCGTGGGAGATACGCAGTATTTT. Protein sequence: CATSRDLVGDTQYF. The rearrangement joins TRBV15 to TRBJ2-3; D not certain. Trimming removed 0 bases from V and 5 bases from J, with 9 bases in between. Germline V lookup: CDR1 LNHNV, CDR2 YYDKDF (reference sequence). The CDR3 is made up of 14 amino acids.

The J gene is TRBJ2-3, the V gene TRBV20-1; D is undetermined. With 6 bases removed from V and 2 bases from J, the gap between germline ends came to 6 bases. The length of the CDR3 is 11 residues. Germline loops: CDR1 DFQATT, CDR2 SNEGSKA (reference sequence). This CDR3 reads CSAPVTDTQYF. The CDR3 region has the DNA TGCAGTGCCCCCGTCACAGATACGCAGTATTTT.

The chain carries TRBV4-1 and TRBJ1-5; D gene uncertain. Per the germline V gene, CDR1 is MGHRA and CDR2 is YSYEKL. The V gene lost 4 bases and the J gene lost 0 bases, with 7 bases spanning the gap. The CDR3 has 14 amino acids. The CDR3 DNA follows: TGCGCCAGCAGCCCCTATGTTAGCAATCAGCCCCAGCATTTT. This sequence encodes CASSPYVSNQPQHF.